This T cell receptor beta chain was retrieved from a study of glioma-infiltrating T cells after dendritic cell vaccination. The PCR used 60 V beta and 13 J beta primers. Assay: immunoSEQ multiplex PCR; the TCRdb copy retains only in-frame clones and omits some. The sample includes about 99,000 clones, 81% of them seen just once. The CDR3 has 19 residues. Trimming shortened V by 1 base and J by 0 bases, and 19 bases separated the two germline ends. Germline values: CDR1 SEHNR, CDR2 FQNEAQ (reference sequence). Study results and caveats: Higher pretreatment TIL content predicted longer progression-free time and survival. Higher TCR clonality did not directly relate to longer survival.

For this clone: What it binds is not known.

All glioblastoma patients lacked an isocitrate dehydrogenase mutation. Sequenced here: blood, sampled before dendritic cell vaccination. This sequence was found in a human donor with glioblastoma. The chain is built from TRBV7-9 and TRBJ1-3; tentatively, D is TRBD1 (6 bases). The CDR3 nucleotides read TGTGCCAGCAGCTTAGGCAGGGGCTCTTCCTTGAGCTCTGGAAACACCATATATTTT. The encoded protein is CASSLGRGSSLSSGNTIYF.